One and the same sample provided the 21 T cell receptor beta chains below, sequenced in a study of shared clonotypes between healthy human individuals. Produced via immunoSEQ multiplex PCR; TCRdb's table is partial and in-frame only. Of around 500,000 clones listed, about 72% are singletons. Material for sequencing was PBMCs. The receptors shown here come from a middle-aged woman in good health. Some clones in this sample may be carry-over from other donors' samples.

The chain uses TRBV19 and TRBJ2-2, with D perhaps matching TRBD2 (6 bases). Germline V gene sequence: CDR1 LNHDA, CDR2 SQIVND (reference sequence). This CDR3 has 16 residues. Trimming left V 5 bases short and J 5 bases short, with 18 bases between. This chain's CDR3 is CASSPRETGTTGELFF. The CDR3, as DNA: TGTGCCAGTAGTCCAAGGGAGACTGGGACTACCGGGGAGCTGTTTTTT.

This clone was observed a single time. V gene TRBV28 combines with J gene TRBJ1-2; TRBD1 matches 7 bases. CDR3 size: 15 residues. Germline-derived CDR1 and CDR2 are MDHEN and SYDVKM. The ends lost 4 bases at V and 2 bases at J; junction bases unmatched: 7. The DNA of the CDR3 is TGTGCCAGCAGTTCACAGGGGAGGCCCAACTATGGCTACACCTTC. It specifies CASSSQGRPNYGYTF.

The rearrangement uses TRBV11-2 and TRBJ2-2, with D perhaps TRBD2 (6 bases). The CDR3 covers 15 residues. Germline CDR1 and CDR2: SGHAT and FQNNGV. V shed 5 bases and J shed 1 base, with 11 bases lying between them. This chain's CDR3 is CASSHWRENTGELFF. The CDR3 coding sequence is TGTGCCAGCAGCCATTGGCGGGAGAACACCGGGGAGCTGTTTTTT. The full variable domain, completed using reference TRBV11-2 and TRBJ2-2, is EAGVAQSPRYKIIEKRQSVAFWCNPISGHATLYWYQQILGQGPKLLIQFQNNGVVDDSQLPKDRFSAERLKGVDSTLKIQPAKLEDSAVYLCASSHWRENTGELFFGEGSRLTVL.

The chain is built from TRBV7-3 and TRBJ2-1, with D possibly matching TRBD2 (6 bases). Germline loops: CDR1 SGHTA, CDR2 FQGTGA. There are 16 residues in the CDR3. Trimming removed 2 bases at V and 5 bases at J, with 16 bases between. DNA of the CDR3: TGTGCCAGCAGCTTAGGATACGGACTACATCACAATGAGCAGTTCTTC. Residues: CASSLGYGLHHNEQFF.

Concerning this clone itself: A far larger clone is off by one base, so a read error is likely. The chain links TRBV28 to TRBJ2-3; the D gene could be TRBD1 or TRBD2 (5 bases each). Germline-derived CDR1 and CDR2 are MDHEN and SYDVKM. The CDR3 extends over 14 amino acids. CDR3 in DNA: TGTGCCAGCAAGCAGGGTCGGGGTCCAGATACGCGGTATTTT. Translated: CASKQGRGPDTRYF.

The chain recombines TRBV11-2 with TRBJ2-2, with 8 nucleotides matching TRBD1. The CDR3 contains 16 residues. Germline lookup yields CDR1 SGHAT and CDR2 FQNNGV. V was clipped by 5 bases and J by 1 base; unmatched bases: 6. The CDR3: CASSRRGQGNTGELFF. The CDR3 DNA is TGTGCCAGCAGCCGAAGAGGACAGGGGAACACCGGGGAGCTGTTTTTT.

A note on this clone: A read error is possible here, since a much larger clone lies one base away. CDR3 sequence: CASLGRGYEQYF. CDR3 bases: TGTGCCAGCCTTGGACGGGGCTACGAGCAGTACTTC. J is TRBJ2-7 and V is TRBV2, with a tentative D call TRBD2 (5 bases). CDR1 and CDR2 (germline): SNHLY, FYNNEI. The CDR3 runs 12 residues. Trimming took off 8 bases at V and 3 bases at J, with 11 bases between the two ends.

The chain recombines TRBV19 with TRBJ1-2; perhaps TRBD1 as D (5 bases). The CDR3 sequence is 14 residues long. CDR1 and CDR2 from the germline V gene are LNHDA and SQIVND (reference sequence). The V gene lost 1 base and the J gene lost 8 bases, with 14 bases spanning the gap. The DNA for the CDR3 is TGTGCCAGTAGTATAGGCGCCGGGACTAAGGGCTACACCTTC. Protein: CASSIGAGTKGYTF.

This chain connects TRBV6-6 to TRBJ2-3, with TRBD1 matching over 8 bases. The CDR3 has 14 amino acids. Unmatched junction bases numbered 7, after V lost 7 bases and J lost 4 bases. Germline-derived CDR1 and CDR2 are MNHNY and SVGAGI (reference sequence). The CDR3 loop is CASTRDRWADTQYF. The CDR3 DNA follows: TGTGCCAGCACACGGGACAGGTGGGCAGATACGCAGTATTTT.

On this clone: A much larger clone lies a single base off, so this may be a read error. The CDR3, as DNA: TGTGCCAGCAGGGACAGGGAGAACACTGAAGCTTTCTTT. Amino acids: CASRDRENTEAFF. The chain joins TRBV2 to TRBJ1-1; 8 bases are shared with TRBD1. CDR3 length: 13 residues. The junction had 1 base not matched to a gene; V was cut back by 6 bases and J by 1 base. CDR1 SNHLY and CDR2 FYNNEI come from the germline V gene.

The chain combines TRBV5-6 with TRBJ2-7; D may be TRBD2 (6 bases). CDR3 length: 15 amino acids. V shed 0 bases and J shed 0 bases, with 10 bases lying between them. Germline CDR1 reads SGHDT; CDR2 reads YYEEEE. Here the CDR3 reads CASSLANGGSYEQYF. The CDR3 nucleotides are TGTGCCAGCAGCTTGGCCAACGGGGGCTCCTACGAGCAGTACTTC.

The chain uses TRBV27 and TRBJ1-2, with a weak D call TRBD1 (5 bases). The germline gives CDR1 MNHEY, CDR2 SMNVEV (reference sequence). V lost 4 bases and J lost 7, with 13 bases in between. CDR3 size: 13 residues. The CDR3 DNA sequence: TGTGCCAGCAGTTCGCTAGTTAGGGGTGGCTACACCTTC. It encodes CASSSLVRGGYTF.

The V and J genes are TRBV27 and TRBJ1-1, with a weak D call TRBD1 (5 bases). CDR1 and CDR2 (germline): MNHEY, SMNVEV (reference sequence). Trimming cost V 2 bases and J 3 bases, with 16 bases left between them. This CDR3 spans 16 amino acids. The CDR3 bases are TGTGCCAGCAGTTTAGCGGGGACGCGTAGGGACACTGAAGCTTTCTTT. Translating gives CASSLAGTRRDTEAFF.

Comments on this clone: This may be a read error: a much more frequent sequence differs by one nucleotide. This chain connects TRBV30 to TRBJ1-3, with no clear D. The CDR3 has 15 amino acids. Germline assignment: CDR1 GTSNPN and CDR2 SVGIG (reference sequence). CDR3 sequence (DNA): TGTGCCTGGAGTCGCGTGGGAGTCTCTGGAAGCACCATATATTTT. Translated, it gives CAWSRVGVSGSTIYF.

The chain links TRBV11-2 to TRBJ2-7; no clear D. Germline V gene sequence: CDR1 SGHAT, CDR2 FQNNGV. V shed 5 bases and J shed 2 bases, with 7 bases lying between them. There are 12 residues in the CDR3. CDR3 DNA: TGTGCCAGCAGCGGGAACACCTACGAGCAGTACTTC. It is translated as CASSGNTYEQYF.

V gene TRBV29-1 combines with J gene TRBJ2-7; 9 nucleotides match TRBD2. J was trimmed by 0 bases and V by 4 bases; bases with no gene match: 10. The CDR3 length is 16 residues. Germline V gene data show CDR1 as SQVTM and CDR2 as ANQGSEA. CDR3 protein: CSVVGGRGSGSYEQYF. CDR3 coding DNA: TGCAGCGTTGTTGGCGGGAGGGGATCCGGCTCCTACGAGCAGTACTTC.

V is TRBV28 and J is TRBJ2-4; tentative D call: TRBD1 (6 bases). V was clipped by 4 bases and J by 0 bases, with 16 bases between them. There are 17 residues in the CDR3. Germline CDR1 is MDHEN and CDR2 is SYDVKM. For the CDR3, the DNA is TGTGCCAGCAGTTCAACAGGGACGGCGGTAGCCAAAAACATTCAGTACTTC. This codes for CASSSTGTAVAKNIQYF.

The V call is TRBV28, the J call TRBJ2-1; 8 bases fit TRBD1. Germline CDR1 is MDHEN and CDR2 is SYDVKM. This CDR3 region has 15 residues. V dropped 8 bases and J dropped 9; count of bases not matched to a gene: 15. CDR3 in amino acids: CASATTGGLFGEQFF. The CDR3 bases are TGTGCCAGCGCTACTACAGGGGGGCTTTTTGGTGAGCAGTTCTTC.

The sample holds one count of this clone. This chain uses TRBV7-9 with TRBJ1-2; D is ambiguous. V dropped 1 base and J dropped 0 bases, with 6 bases sitting between them. The germline V gene encodes CDR1 SEHNR and CDR2 FQNEAQ (reference sequence). This CDR3 contains 14 residues. CDR3 DNA: TGTGCCAGCAGCTTAGGGACGTCTAACTATGGCTACACCTTC. Protein sequence: CASSLGTSNYGYTF.

This chain links TRBV19 with TRBJ1-6; 7 nucleotides match TRBD1. Germline loops: CDR1 LNHDA, CDR2 SQIVND (reference sequence). V lost 6 bases and J lost 6; bases outside the gene matches: 5. CDR3 size: 14 residues. Here the CDR3 DNA reads TGTGCCAGTAGCAGGCGGGACAGTAATTCACCCCTCCACTTT. It codes for CASSRRDSNSPLHF.

The chain is built from TRBV20-1 and TRBJ2-1, with no clear D. Germline assignment: CDR1 DFQATT and CDR2 SNEGSKA (reference sequence). The V gene lost 6 bases and the J gene lost 9 bases, with 12 bases spanning the gap. This CDR3 spans 11 amino acids. DNA of the CDR3: TGCAGTGCAAGACTCTTCTCTGAGCAGTTCTTC. Protein: CSARLFSEQFF.